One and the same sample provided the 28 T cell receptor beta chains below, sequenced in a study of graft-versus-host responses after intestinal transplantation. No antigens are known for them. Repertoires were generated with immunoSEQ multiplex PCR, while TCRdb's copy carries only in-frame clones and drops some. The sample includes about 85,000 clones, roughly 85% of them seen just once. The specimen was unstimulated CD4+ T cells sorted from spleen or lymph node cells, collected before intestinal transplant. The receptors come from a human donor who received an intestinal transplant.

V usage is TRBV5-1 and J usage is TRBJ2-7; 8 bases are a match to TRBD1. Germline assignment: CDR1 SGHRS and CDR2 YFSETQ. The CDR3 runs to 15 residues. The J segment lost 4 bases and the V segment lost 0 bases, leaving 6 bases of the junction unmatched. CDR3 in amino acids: CASSLEPGQVYEQYF. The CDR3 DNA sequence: TGCGCCAGCAGCTTGGAACCGGGACAGGTGTACGAGCAGTACTTC.

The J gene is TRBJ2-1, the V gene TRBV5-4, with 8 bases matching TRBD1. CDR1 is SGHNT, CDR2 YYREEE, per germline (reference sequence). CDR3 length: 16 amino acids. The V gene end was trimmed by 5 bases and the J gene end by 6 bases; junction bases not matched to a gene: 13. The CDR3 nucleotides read TGTGCCAGCAGGGCACGAACAGGGGGAAGTTCCAATGAGCAGTTCTTC. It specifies CASRARTGGSSNEQFF.

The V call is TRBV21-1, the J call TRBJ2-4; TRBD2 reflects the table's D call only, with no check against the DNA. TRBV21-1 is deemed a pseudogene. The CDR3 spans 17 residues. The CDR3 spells CASSKSASGIDKNIQYF. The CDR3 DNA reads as TGTGCCAGCAGCAAATCCGCTAGCGGGATTGACAAAAACATTCAGTACTTC.

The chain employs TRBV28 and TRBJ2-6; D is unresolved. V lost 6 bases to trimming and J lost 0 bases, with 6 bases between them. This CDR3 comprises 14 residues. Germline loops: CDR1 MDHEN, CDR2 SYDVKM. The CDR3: CASRSYSGANVLTF. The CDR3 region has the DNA TGTGCCAGCAGGTCTTACTCTGGGGCCAACGTCCTGACTTTC.

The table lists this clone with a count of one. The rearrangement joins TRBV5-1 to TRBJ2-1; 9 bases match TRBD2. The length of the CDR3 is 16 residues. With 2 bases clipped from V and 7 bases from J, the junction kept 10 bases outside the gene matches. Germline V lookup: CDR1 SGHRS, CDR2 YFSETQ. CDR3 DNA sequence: TGCGCCAGCAGCTTATTAGCGGGAGCTGTAGGGAATGAGCAGTTCTTC. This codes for CASSLLAGAVGNEQFF.

As DNA, the CDR3 is TGTGCCAGCTCACAGGGGACAGGGGGTTACAATGAGCAGTTCTTC. It encodes CASSQGTGGYNEQFF. This chain uses TRBV18 with TRBJ2-1, with TRBD1 matching over 11 bases. The CDR3 is 15 amino acids. Per the germline V gene, CDR1 is KGHSH and CDR2 is LQKENI. The V segment lost 4 bases and the J segment 4 bases; nucleotides outside the gene matches: 3.

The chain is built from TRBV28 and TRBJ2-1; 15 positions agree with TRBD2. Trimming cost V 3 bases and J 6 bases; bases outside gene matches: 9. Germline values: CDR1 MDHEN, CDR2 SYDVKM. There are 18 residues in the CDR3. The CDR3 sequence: CASSLGRTSGRARNEQFF. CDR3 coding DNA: TGTGCCAGCAGTTTGGGACGGACTAGCGGGAGGGCACGCAATGAGCAGTTCTTC.

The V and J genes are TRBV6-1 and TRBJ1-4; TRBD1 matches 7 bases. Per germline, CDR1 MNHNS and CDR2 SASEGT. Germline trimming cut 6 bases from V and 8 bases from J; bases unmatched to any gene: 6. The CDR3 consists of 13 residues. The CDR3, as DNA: TGTGCCAGCAGCGCCAGGGGGAAGGAAAAACTGTTTTTT. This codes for CASSARGKEKLFF.

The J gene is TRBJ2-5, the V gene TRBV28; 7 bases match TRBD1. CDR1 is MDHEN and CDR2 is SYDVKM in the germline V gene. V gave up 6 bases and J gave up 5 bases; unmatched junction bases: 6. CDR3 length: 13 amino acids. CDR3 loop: CASRLTGFETQYF. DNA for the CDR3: TGTGCCAGCAGATTGACAGGGTTCGAGACCCAGTACTTC.

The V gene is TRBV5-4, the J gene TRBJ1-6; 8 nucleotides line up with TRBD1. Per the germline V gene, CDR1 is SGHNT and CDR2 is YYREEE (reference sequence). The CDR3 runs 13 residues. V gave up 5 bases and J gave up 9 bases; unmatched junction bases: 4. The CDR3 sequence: CASRGQGASPLHF. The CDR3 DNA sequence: TGTGCCAGCAGAGGGCAGGGGGCTTCACCCCTCCACTTT.

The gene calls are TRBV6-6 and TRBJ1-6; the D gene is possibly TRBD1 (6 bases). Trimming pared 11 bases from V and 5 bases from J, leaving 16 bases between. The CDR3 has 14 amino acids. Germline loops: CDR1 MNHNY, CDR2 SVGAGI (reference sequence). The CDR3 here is CAARGAGDNSPLHF. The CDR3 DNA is TGTGCCGCTCGGGGGGCCGGCGATAATTCACCCCTCCACTTT.

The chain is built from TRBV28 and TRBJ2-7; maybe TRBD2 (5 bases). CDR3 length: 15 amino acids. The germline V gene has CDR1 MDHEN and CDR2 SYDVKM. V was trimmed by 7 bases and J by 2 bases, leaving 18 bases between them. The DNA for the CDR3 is TGTGCCAGCACCATGGACTCCTTAAGGACCTACGAGCAGTACTTC. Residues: CASTMDSLRTYEQYF.

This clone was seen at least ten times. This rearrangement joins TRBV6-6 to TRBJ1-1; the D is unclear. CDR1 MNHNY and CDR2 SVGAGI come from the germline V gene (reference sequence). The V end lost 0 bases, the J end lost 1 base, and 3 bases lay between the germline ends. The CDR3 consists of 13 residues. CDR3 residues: CASSYSQNTEAFF. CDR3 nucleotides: TGTGCCAGCAGTTACTCTCAGAACACTGAAGCTTTCTTT.

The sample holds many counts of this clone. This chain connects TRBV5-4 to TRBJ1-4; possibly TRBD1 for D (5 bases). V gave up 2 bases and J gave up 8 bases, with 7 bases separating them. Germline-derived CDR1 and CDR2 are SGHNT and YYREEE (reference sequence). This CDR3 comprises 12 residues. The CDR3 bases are TGTGCCAGCAGCTTAAGGGGCGAAAAACTGTTTTTT. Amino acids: CASSLRGEKLFF.

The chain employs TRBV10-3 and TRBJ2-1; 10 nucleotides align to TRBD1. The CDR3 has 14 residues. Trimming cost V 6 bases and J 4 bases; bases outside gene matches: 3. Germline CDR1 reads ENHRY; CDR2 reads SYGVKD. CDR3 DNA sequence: TGTGCCATCAGCGTGGACAGGGGGTACAATGAGCAGTTCTTC. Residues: CAISVDRGYNEQFF.

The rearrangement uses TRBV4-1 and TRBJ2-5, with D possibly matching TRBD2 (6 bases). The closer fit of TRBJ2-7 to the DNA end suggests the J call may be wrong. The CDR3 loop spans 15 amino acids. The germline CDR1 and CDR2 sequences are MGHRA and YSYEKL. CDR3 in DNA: TGCGCCAGCAGCAAGAACGGGGGTCGCTCCTACGAGCAGTACTTC. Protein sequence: CASSKNGGRSYEQYF.

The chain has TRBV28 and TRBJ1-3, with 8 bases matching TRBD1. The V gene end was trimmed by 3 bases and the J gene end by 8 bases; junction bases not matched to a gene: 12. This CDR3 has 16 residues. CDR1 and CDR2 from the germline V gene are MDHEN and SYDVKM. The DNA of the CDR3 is TGTGCCAGCAGTTTGCTTGCCGGGACAGGAGTTCACACCATATATTTT. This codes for CASSLLAGTGVHTIYF.

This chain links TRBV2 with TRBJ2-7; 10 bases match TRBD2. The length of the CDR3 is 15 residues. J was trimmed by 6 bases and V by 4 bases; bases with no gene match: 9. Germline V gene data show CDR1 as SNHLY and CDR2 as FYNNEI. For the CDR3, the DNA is TGTGCCAGCAGTGGGCTAGCGGGAGTAATGTTCGAGCAGTACTTC. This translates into CASSGLAGVMFEQYF.

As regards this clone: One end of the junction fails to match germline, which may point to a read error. As DNA, the CDR3 is TGTGCCAGCATTGACCAGGGGGAGACCCAGTACTTC. Translating gives CASIDQGETQYF. This chain joins TRBV6-4 and TRBJ2-5; TRBD1 is a possible D gene (6 bases). This CDR3 region has 12 residues. Germline CDR1 MRHNA, CDR2 SNTAGT.

In DNA, the CDR3 is TGTGCCACCAGCAGAGACAGGCCGGGACTAGTCGGCGAGCAGTACTTC. This translates into CATSRDRPGLVGEQYF. The chain carries TRBV15 and TRBJ2-7; 8 bases align to TRBD2. Germline lookup yields CDR1 LNHNV and CDR2 YYDKDF (reference sequence). CDR3 length equals 16 residues. With V trimmed by 0 bases and J by 6 bases, 10 bases remained unmatched.

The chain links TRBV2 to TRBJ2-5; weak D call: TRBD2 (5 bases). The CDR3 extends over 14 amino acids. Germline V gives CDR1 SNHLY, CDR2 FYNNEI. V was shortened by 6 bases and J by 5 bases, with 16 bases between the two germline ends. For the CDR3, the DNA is TGTGCCAGCAGGCCCGATCTAGCTACGGAGACCCAGTACTTC. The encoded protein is CASRPDLATETQYF.

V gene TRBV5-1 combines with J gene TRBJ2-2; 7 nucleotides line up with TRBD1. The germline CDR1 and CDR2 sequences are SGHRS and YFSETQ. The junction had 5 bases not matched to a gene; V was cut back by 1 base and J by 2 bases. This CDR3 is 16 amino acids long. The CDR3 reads CASSLSTGANTGELFF. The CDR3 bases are TGCGCCAGCAGCTTGTCTACAGGGGCAAACACCGGGGAGCTGTTTTTT.

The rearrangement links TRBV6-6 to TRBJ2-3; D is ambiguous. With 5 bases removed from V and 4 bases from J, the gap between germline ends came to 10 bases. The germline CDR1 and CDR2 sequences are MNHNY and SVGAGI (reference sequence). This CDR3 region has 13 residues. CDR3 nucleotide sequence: TGTGCCAGCAGTGCCCGACTTTCAGATACGCAGTATTTT. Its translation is CASSARLSDTQYF.

The CDR3 reads CASSYSSGGYEQYF. DNA for the CDR3: TGTGCCAGCAGCTACAGTAGCGGGGGATACGAGCAGTACTTC. This chain connects TRBV14 to TRBJ2-7; 9 positions match TRBD2. The CDR3 length is 14 residues. CDR1 is SGHDN, CDR2 FVKESK, per germline. The V gene end was trimmed by 5 bases and the J gene end by 4 bases; junction bases not matched to a gene: 6.

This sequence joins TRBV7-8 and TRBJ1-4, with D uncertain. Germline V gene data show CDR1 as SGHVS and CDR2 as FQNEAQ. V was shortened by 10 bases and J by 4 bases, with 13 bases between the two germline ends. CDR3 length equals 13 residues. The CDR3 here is CATSPGINEKLFF. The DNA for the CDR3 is TGTGCCACTAGCCCGGGTATTAATGAAAAACTGTTTTTT.

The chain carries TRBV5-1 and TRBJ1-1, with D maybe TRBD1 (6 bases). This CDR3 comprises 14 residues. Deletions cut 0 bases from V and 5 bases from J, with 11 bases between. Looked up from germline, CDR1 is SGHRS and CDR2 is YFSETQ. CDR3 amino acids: CASSLDREGTEAFF. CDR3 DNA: TGCGCCAGCAGCTTGGACAGGGAAGGTACTGAAGCTTTCTTT.

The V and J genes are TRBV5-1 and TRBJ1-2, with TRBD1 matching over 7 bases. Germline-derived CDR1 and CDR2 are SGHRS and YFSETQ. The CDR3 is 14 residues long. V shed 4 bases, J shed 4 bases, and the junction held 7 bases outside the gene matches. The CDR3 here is CASSEGDRGYGYTF. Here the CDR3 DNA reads TGCGCCAGCAGCGAGGGGGACAGAGGCTATGGCTACACCTTC.

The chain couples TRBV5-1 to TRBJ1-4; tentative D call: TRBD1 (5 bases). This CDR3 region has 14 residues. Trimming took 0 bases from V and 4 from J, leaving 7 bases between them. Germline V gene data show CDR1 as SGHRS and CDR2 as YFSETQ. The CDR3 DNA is TGCGCCAGCAGCTTGGGGGGGGGTAATGAAAAACTGTTTTTT. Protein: CASSLGGGNEKLFF.